This passage covers 8 T cell receptor beta chains from one sample sequenced in a study of cytomegalovirus exposure and HLA in healthy donors. The PCR was carried out with 60 Vbeta primers and 13 Jbeta primers. TCRdb's copy holds only in-frame clones and misses some; the assay was immunoSEQ multiplex PCR. The data hold about 140,000 clones, with over 80% observed a single time. Sequencing was carried out using PBMCs. These TCRs come from a female donor in good health and CMV-seronegative.

V gene TRBV28 combines with J gene TRBJ2-5; maybe TRBD1 (5 bases). TRBJ2-7 explains the end of the DNA better; the J call may be wrong. Looked up from germline, CDR1 is MDHEN and CDR2 is SYDVKM. The CDR3 extends over 13 amino acids. CDR3 DNA sequence: TGTGCCAGCAGCGCTCAGGGCCCCTACGAGCAGTACTTC. It is translated as CASSAQGPYEQYF.

V gene TRBV10-3 combines with J gene TRBJ1-4; possibly TRBD1 for D (6 bases). The CDR3 is 16 amino acids. Germline CDR1 reads ENHRY; CDR2 reads SYGVKD. Trimming took 8 bases from V and 0 from J, leaving 16 bases between them. The DNA of the CDR3 is TGTGCCATCCGAGAGGGGGGGGCGGCAACTAATGAAAAACTGTTTTTT. It translates to CAIREGGAATNEKLFF.

The V and J genes are TRBV6-5 and TRBJ2-1, with 9 bases that match TRBD1. Germline V gives CDR1 MNHEY, CDR2 SVGAGI. The CDR3 sequence is 14 residues long. V shed 4 bases, J shed 7 bases, and the junction held 5 bases outside the gene matches. CDR3 residues: CASSFTGGGNEQFF. DNA for the CDR3: TGTGCCAGCAGTTTCACAGGGGGCGGGAATGAGCAGTTCTTC.

The chain has TRBV6-6 and TRBJ2-5, with D maybe TRBD2 (6 bases). Trimming stripped 2 bases from V and 2 bases from J, with 12 bases between. This CDR3 comprises 15 residues. Germline assignment: CDR1 MNHNY and CDR2 SVGAGI (reference sequence). The CDR3 DNA reads TGTGCCAGCAGTTACAGCGGGTCCCCGCAAGAGACCCAGTACTTC. Protein product: CASSYSGSPQETQYF.

The V gene is TRBV28, the J gene TRBJ1-1, with D possibly TRBD1 on 5 matching bases. The CDR3 length is 15 residues. Trimming stripped 3 bases from V and 1 base from J, with 12 bases between. Germline values: CDR1 MDHEN, CDR2 SYDVKM. The CDR3 nucleotides read TGTGCCAGCAGTTTGGAGACAGCGGGGAACACTGAAGCTTTCTTT. Its protein product is CASSLETAGNTEAFF.

This clone came up a few times. V usage is TRBV5-1 and J usage is TRBJ1-4, with a possible D match to TRBD1 (6 bases). CDR3 length: 14 residues. Trimming pared 8 bases from V and 2 bases from J, leaving 13 bases between. Germline-derived CDR1 and CDR2 are SGHRS and YFSETQ. CDR3 coding DNA: TGCGCCAGTACGACAGGTTGGACTAATGAAAAACTGTTTTTT. Encoded protein: CASTTGWTNEKLFF.

The V and J genes are TRBV6-6 and TRBJ2-1; 10 nucleotides align to TRBD1. Germline values: CDR1 MNHNY, CDR2 SVGAGI (reference sequence). Trimming took 4 bases from V and 4 from J; bases not matched to a gene: 4. The CDR3 runs to 15 residues. The chain's CDR3 is CASSSDRGPYNEQFF. The CDR3 DNA is TGTGCCAGCAGTTCCGACAGGGGGCCGTACAATGAGCAGTTCTTC.

The V and J genes are TRBV7-9 and TRBJ2-4; TRBD2 matches at 8 bases. Germline CDR1 is SEHNR and CDR2 is FQNEAQ (reference sequence). The CDR3 has 15 residues. Trimming cost V 2 bases and J 8 bases; bases outside gene matches: 8. CDR3 nucleotide sequence: TGTGCCAGCAGCTTAAGGGTTAGCGGGATGGACATTCAGTACTTC. Its translation is CASSLRVSGMDIQYF.